This TCR beta chain came from a study of OX40 agonist ivuxolimab in advanced cancers. The wider study: The mean age was approximately 60 years, ranging from 23 to 79, with around four fifths of participants male.

Here immunoSEQ multiplex PCR was the method, and the copy in TCRdb shows in-frame clones only, minus some. Of 20,000 to 25,000 clones in the sample, over 65% were seen once. The sequencing here drew on CD4+ or CD8+ T cells sorted from blood, taken in a trial of the OX40 agonist ivuxolimab. The sequence was collected from an adult with an advanced solid tumor such as melanoma, head and neck, liver or kidney cancer.

The CDR3 protein is CASSEDRGPAETQYF. The CDR3 region has the DNA TGTGCCAGCAGTGAAGACAGGGGGCCGGCAGAGACCCAGTACTTC. The V call is TRBV27, the J call TRBJ2-5, with TRBD1 matching over 10 bases. V lost 5 bases, J lost 4 bases, and 7 bases stayed unmatched. CDR1 and CDR2 (germline): MNHEY, SMNVEV (reference sequence). The CDR3 is 15 amino acids.